This entry lists 20 T cell receptor beta chains sequenced from one sample in a study of blood T cell repertoires in COVID-19. Profiled with immunoSEQ multiplex PCR; TCRdb holds only in-frame clones, not every one. The table lists some 97,000 clones, around nine tenths of them singletons, with 4.5% to 6.5% in the top ten. Sequencing used peripheral blood. The receptor source for this set is a human donor in a cohort sampled during active COVID-19.

The chain couples TRBV4-1 to TRBJ1-5, with D perhaps matching TRBD1 (5 bases). The CDR3 runs to 15 residues. Germline lookup yields CDR1 MGHRA and CDR2 YSYEKL. V lost 7 bases to trimming and J lost 2 bases, with 15 bases between them. CDR3 loop: CASKILEGGNQPQHF. The DNA of the CDR3 is TGCGCCAGCAAAATCCTGGAAGGGGGCAATCAGCCCCAGCATTTT.

This clone was seen once. The rearrangement links TRBV25-1 to TRBJ2-7, with TRBD1 matching 7 bases. CDR1 and CDR2 (germline): MGHDK, SYGVNS. This CDR3 has 14 amino acids. Germline trimming cut 8 bases from V and 3 bases from J; bases unmatched to any gene: 10. CDR3 amino acids: CASYSGTANYEQYF. In nucleotides, the CDR3 is TGTGCCAGCTACTCCGGGACAGCGAACTACGAGCAGTACTTC.

This chain links TRBV7-2 with TRBJ1-5; tentatively, D is TRBD1 (6 bases). This CDR3 is built from 15 residues. Germline V CDR1 and CDR2: SGHTA, FQGNSA. Trimming removed 1 base at V and 4 bases at J, with 11 bases between. The CDR3 sequence: CASSLDLGGNQPQHF. The CDR3, as DNA: TGTGCCAGCAGCTTAGACTTAGGGGGTAATCAGCCCCAGCATTTT.

V usage is TRBV7-8 and J usage is TRBJ2-1, with 8 bases lining up with TRBD2. The germline CDR1 and CDR2 sequences are SGHVS and FQNEAQ. The junction had 5 bases not matched to a gene; V was cut back by 4 bases and J by 3 bases. The CDR3 has 15 amino acids. DNA for the CDR3: TGTGCCAGCAGCTGGACTAGCAGGTACTACAATGAGCAGTTCTTC. Its protein product is CASSWTSRYYNEQFF.

The rearrangement links TRBV6-4 to TRBJ2-2; possible D gene TRBD2, 5 bases. CDR3 length: 13 residues. The V end was cut by 4 bases, the J end by 6 bases, with 9 bases between. Germline V lookup: CDR1 MRHNA, CDR2 SNTAGT. CDR3 sequence (DNA): TGTGCCAGCAGTGCAGCGGAGGCCGGGGAGCTGTTTTTT. It encodes CASSAAEAGELFF.

This chain joins TRBV6-2 or TRBV6-3 and TRBJ2-1; 9 bases fit TRBD1. The CDR3 has 13 amino acids. Germline V gives CDR1 MNHEY, CDR2 SVGEGT. The V and J ends lost 5 bases and 7 bases, in that order; junction bases with no gene match: 3. CDR3 residues: CASSKTGGNEQFF. The CDR3 bases are TGTGCCAGCAGTAAGACAGGGGGGAATGAGCAGTTCTTC.

The J gene is TRBJ2-2, the V gene TRBV3-1 (or the pseudogene TRBV3-2), with D perhaps TRBD1 (5 bases). The germline V and J ends were trimmed by 1 base and 5 bases, with 17 bases remaining between them. CDR1 is LGHDT, CDR2 YNNKEL, per germline (reference sequence). The CDR3 is 17 residues long. The CDR3 reads CASSQGSVRVGTGELFF. The CDR3, as DNA: TGTGCCAGCAGCCAAGGATCGGTCAGGGTAGGGACCGGGGAGCTGTTTTTT.

This chain uses TRBV5-6 with TRBJ2-2; possibly TRBD1 for D (8 bases). Germline V CDR1 and CDR2: SGHDT, YYEEEE. V was trimmed by 4 bases and J by 6 bases, leaving 16 bases between them. The CDR3 covers 15 residues. CDR3 residues: CASSLWTGRAGELFF. DNA of the CDR3: TGTGCCAGCAGCCTTTGGACAGGGAGGGCCGGGGAGCTGTTTTTT.

The genes are TRBV2 and TRBJ2-2; possible D gene TRBD2, 6 bases. V lost 4 bases and J lost 3, with 9 bases in between. The CDR3 has 14 residues. Germline V gene data show CDR1 as SNHLY and CDR2 as FYNNEI. The CDR3 nucleotides are TGTGCCAGCAGTGGGAGGGGATACACCGGGGAGCTGTTTTTT. Translation gives CASSGRGYTGELFF.

The DNA of the CDR3 is TGTGCCAGCAGTTTCAGGCTAGCGGGAGATGAGCAGTTCTTC. Translated, it gives CASSFRLAGDEQFF. The chain uses TRBV28 and TRBJ2-1, with TRBD2 matching over 10 bases. CDR3 size: 14 residues. V was pared by 3 bases and J by 8 bases, with 4 bases of the junction left unmatched. The germline CDR1 and CDR2 sequences are MDHEN and SYDVKM.

V and J are TRBV18 and TRBJ2-7; D is perhaps TRBD2 (7 bases). The length of the CDR3 is 14 residues. V was pared by 3 bases and J by 2 bases, with 11 bases between. Germline CDR1 and CDR2: KGHSH and LQKENI. The chain's CDR3 is CASSPGGLPYEQYF. DNA of the CDR3: TGTGCCAGCTCACCGGGGGGGCTCCCCTACGAGCAGTACTTC.

The V call is TRBV11-2, the J call TRBJ2-5; no definite D call. Germline V lookup: CDR1 SGHAT, CDR2 FQNNGV. V was cut by 1 base and J by 0 bases, with 12 bases left in between. The CDR3 consists of 16 residues. The chain's CDR3 is CASSLGRNLYQETQYF. CDR3 in DNA: TGTGCCAGCAGCTTAGGGCGGAACTTATACCAAGAGACCCAGTACTTC.

The rearrangement links TRBV27 to TRBJ2-7; TRBD2 aligns across 10 bases. The CDR3 is made up of 15 amino acids. V shed 3 bases and J 7 bases; nucleotides not matched to a gene: 9. CDR1 is MNHEY, CDR2 SMNVEV, per germline (reference sequence). The CDR3 DNA reads as TGTGCCAGCAGTTTCAGGGCTAGCGGGAGTCGGGAGCAGTACTTC. Its translation is CASSFRASGSREQYF.

In its sample, this clone was seen once. The chain is built from TRBV7-8 and TRBJ1-6, with TRBD1 as a possible D gene (5 bases). With 5 bases removed from V and 3 bases from J, the gap between germline ends came to 14 bases. Germline V gene data show CDR1 as SGHVS and CDR2 as FQNEAQ. The CDR3 contains 16 residues. The CDR3 region has the DNA TGTGCCAGCAGCAACGACAGTCTGAGCTATAATTCACCCCTCCACTTT. Its protein product is CASSNDSLSYNSPLHF. Full variable domain (missing parts from reference TRBV7-8 and TRBJ1-6): GAGVSQSPRYKVAKRGQDVALRCDPISGHVSLFWYQQALGQGPEFLTYFQNEAQLDKSGLPSDRFFAERPEGSVSTLKIQRTQQEDSAVYLCASSNDSLSYNSPLHFGNGTRLTVT.

This chain uses TRBV27 with TRBJ1-4; D unclear. Germline V lookup: CDR1 MNHEY, CDR2 SMNVEV (reference sequence). The CDR3 totals 17 residues. V dropped 5 bases and J dropped 0 bases, with 16 bases sitting between them. For the CDR3, the DNA is TGTGCCAGCAGTCGAAAGCGACCGTCTGCAACTAATGAAAAACTGTTTTTT. Its translation: CASSRKRPSATNEKLFF.

The chain couples TRBV15 to TRBJ2-5; TRBD2 aligns across 8 bases. The CDR3 runs 16 residues. Trimming at V came to 3 bases and at J to 4 bases, leaving 10 bases not matched to a gene. Germline CDR1 reads LNHNV; CDR2 reads YYDKDF (reference sequence). The CDR3, as DNA: TGTGCCACCAGCAGCCAAATAAGCGGGAGCGGAGAGACCCAGTACTTC. It translates to CATSSQISGSGETQYF.

The V gene is TRBV7-9, the J gene TRBJ2-3, with TRBD1 identical over 8 bases. V lost 1 base to trimming and J lost 5 bases; unmatched junction nucleotides: 5. Germline V gene data show CDR1 as SEHNR and CDR2 as FQNEAQ (reference sequence). This CDR3 is 15 amino acids long. CDR3 sequence: CASSLGKTGGDTQYF. CDR3 sequence (DNA): TGTGCCAGCAGCTTAGGCAAAACAGGGGGAGATACGCAGTATTTT.

In its sample, this clone was seen once. The chain links TRBV5-8 to TRBJ2-1; 12 bases line up with TRBD2. Losses at the gene ends were 1 base for V and 1 base for J; bases not matched to a gene: 6. The CDR3 runs 18 residues. CDR1 is SGHTS and CDR2 is YDEGEE in the germline V gene. The CDR3 region is CASSLWLAGGPSYNEQFF. The CDR3 DNA reads as TGTGCCAGCAGCTTGTGGCTAGCGGGAGGGCCGTCCTACAATGAGCAGTTCTTC.

The genes are TRBV15 and TRBJ2-7, with TRBD2 matching over 14 bases. The junction had 9 bases not matched to a gene; V was cut back by 2 bases and J by 9 bases. This CDR3 has 16 amino acids. CDR1 and CDR2 from the germline V gene are LNHNV and YYDKDF (reference sequence). The CDR3 nucleotides are TGTGCCACCAGCAGAATGGGGACTAGCGGGAGCTCTGTGCAGTACTTC. This sequence encodes CATSRMGTSGSSVQYF.

The chain uses TRBV5-6 and TRBJ2-7, with 12 nucleotides matching TRBD2. The V gene's germline CDR1 is SGHDT and CDR2 YYEEEE. CDR3 length: 17 residues. Trimming cost V 3 bases and J 4 bases; bases outside gene matches: 11. The CDR3 protein is CASSYVYPSGRVYEQYF. The CDR3 nucleotides are TGTGCCAGCAGCTACGTTTACCCTAGCGGGAGGGTATACGAGCAGTACTTC.